This T cell receptor (beta chain) was profiled in a study of response to subunit inactivated influenza vaccine. TCRdb recomputed calls from the RT-PCR reads with MiXCR, one row per CDR3 protein. There are around 600,000 distinct CDR3 sequences in the sample; 11% occur only once, and approximately 9.9% lies in the top ten. In its sample, this clonotype was seen a few times. The V gene's germline CDR1 is MDHEN and CDR2 SYDVKM. Trimming at V came to 5 bases and at J to 11 bases, leaving 15 bases not matched to a gene. This CDR3 region has 16 residues. This sample also appeared in a second study, on T cells expressing NK-cell markers. From that report: 5'RACE template switching with UMIs produced the TCR beta cDNA. Sorted T-cell subsets CD3+CD56+NKG2C+, CD3+CD56+NKG2C- and CD3+CD56-NKG2C+ were TCR beta-sequenced. Among eight sequenced donors, seven carried HCMV seropositivity while one was seronegative. In a group of five to seven donors, dominant NKG2C+ clonotypes represented 1.0-7.0% of CD8+ T cells.

V is TRBV28 and J is TRBJ1-5; TRBD1 matches at 10 bases. The specimen was PBMCs from blood, collected on the day of vaccination. This TCR derives from a man in his fifties or sixties who received an inactivated influenza vaccine. The DNA of the CDR3 is TGTGCCAGCAGTCGAGGGGACAGGGGAGGGTCGGGGGCCCAGCATTTT. This encodes CASSRGDRGGSGAQHF. Complete variable domain (other parts from reference TRBV28 and TRBJ1-5): DVKVTQSSRYLVKRTGEKVFLECVQDMDHENMFWYRQDPGLGLRLIYFSYDVKMKEKGDIPEGYSVSREKKERFSLILESASTNQTSMYLCASSRGDRGGSGAQHFGDGTRLSIL.